The source of this T cell receptor beta chain is a study of T-cell memory formation after mild COVID-19. In this sample, this clonotype turned up a few times. Germline V gene lookup returns CDR1 LGHDT and CDR2 YNNKEL (reference sequence). This CDR3 is 13 amino acids long. Trimming cost V 1 base and J 0 bases, with 4 bases left between them. TCRdb passed the 5' RACE reads through MiXCR, listing each CDR3 protein once. The table includes around 150,000 distinct CDR3 sequences, 11% detected once. V gene TRBV3-1 combines with J gene TRBJ2-7; D not resolved. Sequenced input: PBMCs or a T cell subset sorted from them (not recorded which). This receptor was taken from a man between 18 and 29 years old who had mild COVID-19 (a few samples of this study predate the infection). Cell type and time point are not known. CDR3 bases: TGTGCCAGCAGCCAAGGCCTCTCCTACGAGCAGTACTTC. Translated, it gives CASSQGLSYEQYF.